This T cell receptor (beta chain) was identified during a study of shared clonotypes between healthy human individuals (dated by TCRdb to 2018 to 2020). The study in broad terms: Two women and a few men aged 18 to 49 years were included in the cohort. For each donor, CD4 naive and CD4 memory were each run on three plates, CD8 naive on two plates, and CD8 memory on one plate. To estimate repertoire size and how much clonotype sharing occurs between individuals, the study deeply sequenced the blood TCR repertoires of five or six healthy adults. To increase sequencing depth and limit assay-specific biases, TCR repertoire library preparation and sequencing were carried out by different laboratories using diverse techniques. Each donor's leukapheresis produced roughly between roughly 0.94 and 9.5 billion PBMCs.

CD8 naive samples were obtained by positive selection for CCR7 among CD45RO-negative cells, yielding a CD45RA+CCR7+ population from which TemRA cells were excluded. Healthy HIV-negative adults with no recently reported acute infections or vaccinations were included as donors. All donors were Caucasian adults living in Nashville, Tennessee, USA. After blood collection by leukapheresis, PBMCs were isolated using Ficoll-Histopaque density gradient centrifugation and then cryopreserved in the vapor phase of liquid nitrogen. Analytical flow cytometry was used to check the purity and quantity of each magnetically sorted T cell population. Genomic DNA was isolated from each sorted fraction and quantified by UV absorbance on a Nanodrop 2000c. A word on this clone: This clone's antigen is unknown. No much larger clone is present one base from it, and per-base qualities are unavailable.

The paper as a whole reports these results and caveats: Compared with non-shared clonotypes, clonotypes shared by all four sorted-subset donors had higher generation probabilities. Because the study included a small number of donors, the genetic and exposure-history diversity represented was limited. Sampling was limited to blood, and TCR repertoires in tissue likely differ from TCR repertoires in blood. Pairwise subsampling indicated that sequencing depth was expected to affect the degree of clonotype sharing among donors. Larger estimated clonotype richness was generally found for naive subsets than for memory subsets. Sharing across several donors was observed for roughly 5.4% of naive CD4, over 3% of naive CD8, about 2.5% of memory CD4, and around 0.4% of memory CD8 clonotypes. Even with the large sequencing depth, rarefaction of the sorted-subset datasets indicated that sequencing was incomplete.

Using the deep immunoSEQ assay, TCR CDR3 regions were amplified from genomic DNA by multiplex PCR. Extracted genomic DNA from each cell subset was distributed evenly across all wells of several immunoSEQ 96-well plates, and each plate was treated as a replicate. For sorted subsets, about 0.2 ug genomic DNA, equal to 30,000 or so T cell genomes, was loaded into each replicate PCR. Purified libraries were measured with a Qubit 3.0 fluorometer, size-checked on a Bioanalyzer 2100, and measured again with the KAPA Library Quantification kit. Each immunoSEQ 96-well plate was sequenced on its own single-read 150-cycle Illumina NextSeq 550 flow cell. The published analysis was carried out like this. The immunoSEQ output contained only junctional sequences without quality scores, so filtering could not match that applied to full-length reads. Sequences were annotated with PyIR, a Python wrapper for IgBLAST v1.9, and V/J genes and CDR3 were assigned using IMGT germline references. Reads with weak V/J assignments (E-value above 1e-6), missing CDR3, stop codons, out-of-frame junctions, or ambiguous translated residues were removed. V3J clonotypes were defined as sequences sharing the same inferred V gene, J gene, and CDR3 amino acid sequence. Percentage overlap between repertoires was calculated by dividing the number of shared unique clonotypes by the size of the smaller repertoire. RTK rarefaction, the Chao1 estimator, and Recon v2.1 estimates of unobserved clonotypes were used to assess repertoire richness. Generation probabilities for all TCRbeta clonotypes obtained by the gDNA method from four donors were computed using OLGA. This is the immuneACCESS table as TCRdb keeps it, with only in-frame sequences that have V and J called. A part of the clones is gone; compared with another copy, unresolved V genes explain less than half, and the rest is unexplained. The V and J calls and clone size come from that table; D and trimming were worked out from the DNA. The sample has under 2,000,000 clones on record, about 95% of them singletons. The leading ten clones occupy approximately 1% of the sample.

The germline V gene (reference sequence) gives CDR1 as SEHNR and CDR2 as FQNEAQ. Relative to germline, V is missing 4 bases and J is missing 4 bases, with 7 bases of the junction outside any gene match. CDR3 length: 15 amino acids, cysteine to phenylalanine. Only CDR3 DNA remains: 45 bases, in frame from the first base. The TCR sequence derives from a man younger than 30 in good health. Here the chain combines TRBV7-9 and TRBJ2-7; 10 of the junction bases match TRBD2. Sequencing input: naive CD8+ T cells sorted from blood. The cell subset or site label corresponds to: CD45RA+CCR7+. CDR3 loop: CASSSSGGGFYEQYF. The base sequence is TGTGCCAGCAGCTCCAGCGGGGGGGGTTTTTACGAGCAGTACTTC.